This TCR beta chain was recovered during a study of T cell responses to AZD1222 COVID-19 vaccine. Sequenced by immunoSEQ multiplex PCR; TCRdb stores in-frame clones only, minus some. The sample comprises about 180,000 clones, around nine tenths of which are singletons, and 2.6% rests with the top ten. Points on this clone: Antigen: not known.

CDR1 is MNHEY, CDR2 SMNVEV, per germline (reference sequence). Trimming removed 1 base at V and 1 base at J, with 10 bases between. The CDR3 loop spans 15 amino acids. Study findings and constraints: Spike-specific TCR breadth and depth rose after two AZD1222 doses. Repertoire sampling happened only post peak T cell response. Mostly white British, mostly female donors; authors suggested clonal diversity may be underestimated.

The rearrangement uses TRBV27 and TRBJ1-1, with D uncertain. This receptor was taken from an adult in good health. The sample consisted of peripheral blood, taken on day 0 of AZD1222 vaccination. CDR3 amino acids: CASSLWAAQNTEAFF. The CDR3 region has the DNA TGTGCCAGCAGTTTATGGGCAGCTCAGAACACTGAAGCTTTCTTT.